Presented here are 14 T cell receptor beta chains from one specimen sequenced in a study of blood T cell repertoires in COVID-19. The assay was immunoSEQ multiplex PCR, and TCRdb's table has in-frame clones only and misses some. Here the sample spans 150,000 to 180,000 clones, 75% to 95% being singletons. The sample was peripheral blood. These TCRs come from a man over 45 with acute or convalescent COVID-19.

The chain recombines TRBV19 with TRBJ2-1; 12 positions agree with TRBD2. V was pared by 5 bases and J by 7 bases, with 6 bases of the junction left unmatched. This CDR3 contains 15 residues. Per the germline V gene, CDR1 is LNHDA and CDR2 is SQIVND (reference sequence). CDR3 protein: CASSPLAGGPNEQFF. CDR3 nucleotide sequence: TGTGCCAGTAGTCCTCTAGCGGGAGGGCCTAATGAGCAGTTCTTC. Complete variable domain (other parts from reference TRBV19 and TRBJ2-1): DGGITQSPKYLFRKEGQNVTLSCEQNLNHDAMYWYRQDPGQGLRLIYYSQIVNDFQKGDIAEGYSVSREKKESFPLTVTSAQKNPTAFYLCASSPLAGGPNEQFFGPGTRLTVL.

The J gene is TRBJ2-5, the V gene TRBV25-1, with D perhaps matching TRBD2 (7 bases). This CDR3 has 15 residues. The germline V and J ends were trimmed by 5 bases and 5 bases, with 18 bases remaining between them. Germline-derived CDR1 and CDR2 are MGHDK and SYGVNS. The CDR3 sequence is CASSWNREGGETQYF. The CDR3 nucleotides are TGTGCCAGCAGTTGGAACAGGGAGGGCGGTGAGACCCAGTACTTC.

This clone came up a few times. The CDR3 sequence: CASSRDSIGELFF. The DNA of the CDR3 is TGTGCCAGCAGCCGGGACTCGATCGGGGAGCTGTTTTTT. The chain uses TRBV6-5 and TRBJ2-2, with a tentative D call TRBD2 (6 bases). CDR3 length: 13 residues. Trimming left V 6 bases short and J 7 bases short, with 12 bases between. Germline values: CDR1 MNHEY, CDR2 SVGAGI.

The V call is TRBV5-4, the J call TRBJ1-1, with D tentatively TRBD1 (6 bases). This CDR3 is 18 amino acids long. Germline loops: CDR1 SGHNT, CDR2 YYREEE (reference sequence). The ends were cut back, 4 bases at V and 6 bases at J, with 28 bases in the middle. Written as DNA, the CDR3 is TGTGCCAGCAGCCACCCGGGGGGGGCCCGCCTAAGGGGCGCTGAAGCTTTCTTT. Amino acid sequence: CASSHPGGARLRGAEAFF.

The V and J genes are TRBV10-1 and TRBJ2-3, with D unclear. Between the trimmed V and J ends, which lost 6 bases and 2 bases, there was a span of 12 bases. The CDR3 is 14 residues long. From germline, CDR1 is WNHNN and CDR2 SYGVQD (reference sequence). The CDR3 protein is CASSLRSATDTQYF. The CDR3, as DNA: TGCGCCAGCAGCCTTCGGTCTGCCACAGATACGCAGTATTTT.

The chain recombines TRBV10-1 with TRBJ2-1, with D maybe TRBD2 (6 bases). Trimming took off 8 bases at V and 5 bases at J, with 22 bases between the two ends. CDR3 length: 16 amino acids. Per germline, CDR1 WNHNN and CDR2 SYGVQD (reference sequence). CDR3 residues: CASPHASWRAHNEQFF. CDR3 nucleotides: TGCGCCAGCCCTCATGCAAGTTGGAGGGCTCACAATGAGCAGTTCTTC.

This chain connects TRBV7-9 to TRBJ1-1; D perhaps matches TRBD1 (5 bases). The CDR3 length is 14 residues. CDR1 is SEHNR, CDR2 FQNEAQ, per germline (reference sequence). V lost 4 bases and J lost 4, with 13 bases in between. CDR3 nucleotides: TGTGCCAGCAGCTCCGTCGGGGGAGGCACTGAAGCTTTCTTT. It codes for CASSSVGGGTEAFF. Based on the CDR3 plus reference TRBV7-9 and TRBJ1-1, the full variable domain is DTGVSQNPRHKITKRGQNVTFRCDPISEHNRLYWYRQTLGQGPEFLTYFQNEAQLEKSRLLSDRFSAERPKGSFSTLEIQRTEQGDSAMYLCASSSVGGGTEAFFGQGTRLTVV.

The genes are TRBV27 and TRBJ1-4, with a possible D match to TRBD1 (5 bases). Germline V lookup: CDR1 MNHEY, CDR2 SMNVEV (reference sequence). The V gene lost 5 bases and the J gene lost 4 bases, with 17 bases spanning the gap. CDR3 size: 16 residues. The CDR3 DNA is TGTGCCAGCAGTCTCCGGAAGGGAAGGGGTAATGAAAAACTGTTTTTT. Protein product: CASSLRKGRGNEKLFF.

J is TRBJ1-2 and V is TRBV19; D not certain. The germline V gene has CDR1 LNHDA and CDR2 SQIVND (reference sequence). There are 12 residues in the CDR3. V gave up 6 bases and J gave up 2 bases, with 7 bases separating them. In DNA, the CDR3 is TGTGCCAGTAGCAGGATCAACTATGGCTACACCTTC. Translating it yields CASSRINYGYTF.

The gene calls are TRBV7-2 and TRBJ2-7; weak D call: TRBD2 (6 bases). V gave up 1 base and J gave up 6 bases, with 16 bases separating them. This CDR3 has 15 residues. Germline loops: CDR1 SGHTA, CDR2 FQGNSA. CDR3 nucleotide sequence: TGTGCCAGCAGCTTAGTGGCGGGAAGTGATTTCGAGCAGTACTTC. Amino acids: CASSLVAGSDFEQYF.

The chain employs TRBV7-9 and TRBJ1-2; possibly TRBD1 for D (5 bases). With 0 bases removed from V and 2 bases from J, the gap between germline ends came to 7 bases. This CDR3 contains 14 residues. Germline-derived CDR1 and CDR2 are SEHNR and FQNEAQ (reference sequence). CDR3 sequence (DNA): TGTGCCAGCAGCTTAGCCAGGGCCAACTATGGCTACACCTTC. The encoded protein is CASSLARANYGYTF.

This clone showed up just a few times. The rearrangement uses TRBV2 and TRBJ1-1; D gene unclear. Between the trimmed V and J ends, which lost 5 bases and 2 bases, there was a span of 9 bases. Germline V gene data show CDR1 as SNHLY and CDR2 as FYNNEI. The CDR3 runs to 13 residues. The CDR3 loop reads CASSLRVNTEAFF. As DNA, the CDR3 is TGTGCCAGCAGTTTAAGAGTTAACACTGAAGCTTTCTTT.

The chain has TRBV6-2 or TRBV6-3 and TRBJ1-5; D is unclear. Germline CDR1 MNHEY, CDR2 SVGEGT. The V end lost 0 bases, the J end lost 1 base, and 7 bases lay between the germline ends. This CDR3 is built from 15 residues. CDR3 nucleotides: TGTGCCAGCAGTTACTCCTCCCGGAGCAATCAGCCCCAGCATTTT. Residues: CASSYSSRSNQPQHF.

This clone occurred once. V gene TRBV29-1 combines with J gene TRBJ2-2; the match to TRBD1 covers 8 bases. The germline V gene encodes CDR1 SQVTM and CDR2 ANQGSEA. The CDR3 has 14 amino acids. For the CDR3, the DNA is TGCGGGACTTCTCAGGGGGCGTTCACCGGGGAGCTGTTTTTT. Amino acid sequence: CGTSQGAFTGELFF.